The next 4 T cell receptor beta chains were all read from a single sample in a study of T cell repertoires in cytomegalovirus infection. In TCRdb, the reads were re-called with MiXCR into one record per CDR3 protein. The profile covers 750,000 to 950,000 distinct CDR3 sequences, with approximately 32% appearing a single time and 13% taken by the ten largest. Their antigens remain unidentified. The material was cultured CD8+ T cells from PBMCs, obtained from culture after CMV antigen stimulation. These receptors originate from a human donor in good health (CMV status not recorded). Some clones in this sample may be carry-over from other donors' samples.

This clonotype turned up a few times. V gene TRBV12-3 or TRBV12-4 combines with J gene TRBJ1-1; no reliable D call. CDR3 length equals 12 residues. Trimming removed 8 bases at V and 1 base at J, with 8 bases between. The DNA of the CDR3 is TGTGCCAGCGAACACCCGAACACTGAAGCTTTCTTT. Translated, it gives CASEHPNTEAFF.

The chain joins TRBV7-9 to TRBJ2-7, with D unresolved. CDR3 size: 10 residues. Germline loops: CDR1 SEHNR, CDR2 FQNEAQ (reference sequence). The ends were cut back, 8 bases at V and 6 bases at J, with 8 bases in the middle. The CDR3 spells CASGNSEQYV. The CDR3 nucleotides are TGTGCCAGCGGGAACAGCGAGCAGTACGTC.

In DNA, the CDR3 is TGTGCCAGCACCGTATTCATGCTCGATACGGATGGCTACACCTTC. Translating it yields CASTVFMLDTDGYTF. The chain joins TRBV7-3 to TRBJ1-2; D is unresolved. This CDR3 contains 15 residues. CDR1 is SGHTA and CDR2 is FQGTGA in the germline V gene. Trimming removed 7 bases at V and 6 bases at J, with 21 bases between.

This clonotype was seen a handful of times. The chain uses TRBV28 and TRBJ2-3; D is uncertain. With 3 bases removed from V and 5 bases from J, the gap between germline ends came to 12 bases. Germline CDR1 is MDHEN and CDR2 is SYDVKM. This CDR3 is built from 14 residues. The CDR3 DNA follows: TGTGCCAGCAGTTTCCCCAGTTCGGAAGATACGCAGTATTTT. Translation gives CASSFPSSEDTQYF.